The rows below give T cell receptor beta chains drawn from one sample of a study of tumor-infiltrating lymphocytes in localized non-small cell lung cancer. Clones were read by immunoSEQ multiplex PCR, and TCRdb kept only the in-frame ones, dropping some. The repertoire holds more than 9,500 clones, with around 81% as singletons. Sequencing was performed on lung tumor tissue. The receptors stem from a human donor with non-small cell lung cancer. CDR3s include the opening cysteine and the closing phenylalanine or tryptophan. A D gene is named only where the DNA matches it firmly. The size of a clone is reported for some rows only, either as once, few or many, or as a class for expanded clones.

v_gene	d_gene	abundance	j_gene	CDR3aa	CDR3nt
TRBV7-9	TRBD2	-	TRBJ2-3	CASSLAGGGSTDTQYF	TGTGCCAGCAGCTTAGCTGGGGGGGGTAGCACAGATACGCAGTATTTT
TRBV19	-	-	TRBJ1-2	CASSIPPFSGTERMFYGYTF	TGTGCCAGTAGTATCCCCCCCTTTTCCGGGACTGAACGAATGTTTTATGGCTACACCTTC
TRBV20-1	-	-	TRBJ1-2	CSARGSQFSTF	TGCAGTGCTAGGGGCTCACAGTTTTCCACCTTC
TRBV5-5	-	-	TRBJ1-6	CASMSNPSNSPLHF	TGTGCCAGCATGTCCAACCCTTCGAATTCACCCCTCCACTTT
TRBV25-1	TRBD2	-	TRBJ2-3	CASSGTSGRSSTDTQYF	TGTGCCAGCAGTGGGACTAGCGGGAGGAGTAGCACAGATACGCAGTATTTT
TRBV29-1	-	once	TRBJ1-1	CSVQGQMNTEAFF	TGCAGCGTCCAAGGACAGATGAACACTGAAGCTTTCTTT
TRBV18	-	-	TRBJ1-3	CASSLQGYGNTIYF	TGTGCCAGCTCCCTACAGGGTTATGGAAACACCATATATTTT
TRBV7-9	-	-	TRBJ1-3	CASSYTGSSGNTIYF	TGTGCCAGCAGTTATACAGGGAGCTCTGGAAACACCATATATTTT
TRBV7-8	TRBD2	-	TRBJ2-1	CASSQTSGRWNEQFF	TGTGCCAGCAGCCAGACTAGCGGGAGATGGAATGAGCAGTTCTTC
TRBV10-3	TRBD2	-	TRBJ2-2	CAIRGGSGTGELFF	TGTGCCATCAGGGGAGGGAGTGGAACCGGGGAGCTGTTTTTT
TRBV29-1	TRBD2	-	TRBJ2-7	CSVEWGSGTSYEQYF	TGCAGCGTTGAGTGGGGTAGCGGGACATCCTACGAGCAGTACTTC
TRBV10-3	-	-	TRBJ1-4	CAISESSGATNEKLFF	TGTGCCATCAGTGAGTCGTCGGGTGCAACTAATGAAAAACTGTTTTTT
TRBV7-2	TRBD1	-	TRBJ1-5	CASSNDRDQPQHF	TGTGCCAGCAGCAACGACAGGGATCAGCCCCAGCATTTT
TRBV7-6	-	-	TRBJ2-5	CASSSGAGAGQETQYF	TGTGCCAGCAGTTCGGGGGCGGGAGCGGGGCAAGAGACCCAGTACTTC
TRBV18	-	-	TRBJ2-5	CASSPLQIQETQYF	TGTGCCAGCTCACCACTCCAGATACAAGAGACCCAGTACTTC
TRBV7-2	TRBD1	-	TRBJ1-1	CASSDRVTEAFF	TGTGCCAGCAGCGACAGGGTAACTGAAGCTTTCTTT
TRBV7-8	-	-	TRBJ2-3	CASSLDGSLDTQYF	TGTGCCAGCAGCTTGGACGGGAGTTTAGATACGCAGTATTTT
TRBV18	TRBD1	-	TRBJ2-7	CASSPRTGTDEQYF	TGTGCCAGCTCACCACGGACAGGGACGGACGAGCAGTACTTC
TRBV5-1	-	few	TRBJ2-7	CASSLHSFYEQYF	TGCGCCAGCAGCTTGCACAGCTTCTACGAGCAGTACTTC
TRBV7-9	TRBD2	-	TRBJ2-5	CASSRTGLHQETQYF	TGTGCCAGCAGCCGGACGGGACTACACCAAGAGACCCAGTACTTC
TRBV5-1	-	-	TRBJ1-2	CASSPPGQGYGYTF	TGCGCCAGCAGCCCCCCGGGGCAGGGTTATGGCTACACCTTC
TRBV5-6	TRBD2	once	TRBJ2-7	CASSSGLAGEQYF	TGTGCCAGCAGCTCGGGACTAGCGGGCGAGCAGTACTTC
TRBV9	-	-	TRBJ2-7	CASSVDASPLEQYF	TGTGCCAGCAGCGTAGACGCTAGTCCCCTAGAGCAGTACTTC
TRBV9	TRBD2	-	TRBJ2-1	CASSSGTSGANEQFF	TGTGCCAGCAGCTCCGGGACTAGCGGGGCAAATGAGCAGTTCTTC
TRBV9	TRBD1	-	TRBJ1-2	CASSPRDRGLFYGYTF	TGTGCCAGCAGCCCCCGGGACAGGGGGCTTTTCTATGGCTACACCTTC
TRBV5-8	TRBD1	-	TRBJ1-1	CASSWDSGVWNTEAFF	TGTGCCAGCAGCTGGGACAGTGGGGTGTGGAACACTGAAGCTTTCTTT
TRBV5-4	TRBD1	-	TRBJ2-1	CASSLPPGQGLHEQFF	TGTGCCAGCAGCTTACCTCCCGGACAGGGGCTCCATGAGCAGTTCTTC
TRBV14	TRBD2	-	TRBJ2-3	CASSQRAGGVSTDTQYF	TGTGCCAGCAGCCAGCGAGCGGGAGGCGTCAGCACAGATACGCAGTATTTT
TRBV16	-	-	TRBJ2-7	CASSHFRQAYEQYF	TGTGCCAGCAGCCATTTCCGCCAGGCCTACGAGCAGTACTTC
TRBV28	TRBD1	-	TRBJ1-2	CASSFPGQGALGYGYTF	TGTGCCAGCAGTTTCCCGGGACAGGGGGCACTGGGCTATGGCTACACCTTC
TRBV7-3	-	-	TRBJ2-2	CASSLDPRGTGELFF	TGTGCCAGCAGCTTAGACCCTAGGGGCACCGGGGAGCTGTTTTTT
TRBV5-1	TRBD1	-	TRBJ1-2	CASSEGQRYGYTF	TGCGCCAGCAGCGAGGGACAGAGATATGGCTACACCTTC
TRBV9	-	-	TRBJ1-1	CASSVGAGATEAFF	TGTGCCAGCAGCGTAGGGGCGGGGGCAACTGAAGCTTTCTTT
TRBV7-2	-	once	TRBJ2-5	CASSWAIQETQYF	TGTGCCAGCAGCTGGGCTATCCAAGAGACCCAGTACTTC
TRBV5-1	-	-	TRBJ2-2	CASRYTGELFF	TGCGCCAGCAGGTACACCGGGGAGCTGTTTTTT
TRBV7-2	-	-	TRBJ1-1	CASSRGRLNTEAFF	TGTGCCAGCAGCCGCGGACGGCTGAACACTGAAGCTTTCTTT
TRBV27	-	-	TRBJ2-3	CASSLSSLATDTQYF	TGTGCCAGCAGTTTATCTTCCCTAGCCACAGATACGCAGTATTTT
TRBV7-2	-	-	TRBJ2-7	CASSLDGVLDEQYF	TGTGCCAGCAGCTTAGATGGGGTCCTCGACGAGCAGTACTTC
TRBV9	TRBD1	-	TRBJ2-2	CASSGGQGRTGELFF	TGTGCCAGCAGCGGGGGACAGGGGAGGACCGGGGAGCTGTTTTTT
TRBV7-9	TRBD2	-	TRBJ2-1	CASSLRTSGANEQFF	TGTGCCAGCAGCCTTCGGACTAGCGGGGCTAATGAGCAGTTCTTC
TRBV6-5	-	-	TRBJ1-2	CASTARSSNYGYTF	TGTGCCAGCACCGCCAGGAGTTCTAACTATGGCTACACCTTC
TRBV7-8	-	-	TRBJ2-7	CASSPTGARGTYEQYF	TGTGCCAGCAGCCCCACCGGGGCGCGGGGTACCTACGAGCAGTACTTC
TRBV19	TRBD1	-	TRBJ2-3	CASSIGQGFTDTQYF	TGTGCCAGTAGTATAGGACAGGGATTCACAGATACGCAGTATTTT
TRBV20-1	-	-	TRBJ1-1	CSARGSGLLF	TGCAGTGCTAGGGGGTCGGGTTTGCTCTTT
TRBV9	-	medium-sized	TRBJ2-3	CASSVGDSTGTSTDTQYF	TGTGCCAGCAGCGTGGGGGACAGCACGGGGACTAGCACAGATACGCAGTATTTT
TRBV9	-	-	TRBJ1-6	CASSYGTFSPLHF	TGTGCCAGCAGCTACGGGACTTTTTCACCCCTCCACTTT
TRBV28	-	medium-sized	TRBJ1-4	CASSSPGQAVNEKLFF	TGTGCCAGCAGTTCCCCGGGCCAGGCCGTTAATGAAAAACTGTTTTTT
TRBV19	-	-	TRBJ2-7	CASGPHGHYEQYF	TGTGCCAGTGGACCGCACGGCCACTACGAGCAGTACTTC
TRBV9	-	medium-sized	TRBJ1-5	CASSVGTARNQPQHF	TGTGCCAGCAGCGTAGGGACAGCGCGAAATCAGCCCCAGCATTTT